One and the same sample provided the 23 T cell receptor beta chains below, sequenced in a study of blood T cells in healthy people across ages. A sample-barcoded 5' primer and a J-beta primer mix were used in a second PCR of about 7 to 12 cycles. TCRdb independently ran MiXCR on the 5' RACE reads; one entry per CDR3 protein. The sample records around 870,000 distinct CDR3 sequences, about 28% being singletons. Sequencing was performed on blood. These receptors were collected from a woman over 75 in good health.

There are many counts of this clonotype. The chain couples TRBV9 to TRBJ2-3; D is unresolved. This CDR3 contains 12 residues. Germline-derived CDR1 and CDR2 are SGDLS and YYNGEE. The V end lost 4 bases, the J end lost 6 bases, and 9 bases lay between the germline ends. DNA of the CDR3: TGTGCCAGCAGCCTTCAGCAGGATACGCAGTATTTT. Translated, it gives CASSLQQDTQYF.

This clonotype appeared many times. This chain joins TRBV9 and TRBJ2-1; D possibly corresponds to TRBD2 (7 bases). The CDR3 is 15 residues long. With 0 bases removed from V and 7 bases from J, the gap between germline ends came to 14 bases. CDR1 SGDLS and CDR2 YYNGEE come from the germline V gene. The CDR3 loop reads CASSVETGGLNEQFF. The CDR3 DNA reads TGTGCCAGCAGCGTAGAGACGGGGGGCCTAAATGAGCAGTTCTTC.

J is TRBJ1-2 and V is TRBV7-6, with D perhaps matching TRBD1 (5 bases). The ends were cut back, 0 bases at V and 6 bases at J, with 14 bases in the middle. The CDR3 totals 15 residues. CDR1 is SGHVS, CDR2 FNYEAQ, per germline. The CDR3 DNA reads as TGTGCCAGCAGCTTAGCGGGCGGGGGGAAGGATGGCTACACCTTC. It yields the protein CASSLAGGGKDGYTF.

Notes on this clonotype: This sequence may be a read error, since a much larger clone differs from it by one base. V is TRBV30 and J is TRBJ1-1; D is unresolved. There are 13 residues in the CDR3. Germline CDR1 is GTSNPN and CDR2 is SVGIG (reference sequence). V dropped 2 bases and J dropped 4 bases, with 11 bases sitting between them. The CDR3 loop is CAWSTRMTTEAFF. In nucleotides, the CDR3 is TGTGCCTGGAGTACTAGAATGACCACTGAAGCTTTCTTT.

This clonotype was detected ten times or more. The chain combines TRBV12-3 or TRBV12-4 with TRBJ1-4, with unresolved D. The CDR3 has 14 residues. Trimming took 2 bases from V and 7 from J, leaving 11 bases between them. The DNA of the CDR3 is TGTGCCAGCAGTTTACGGGAAGGAGGTGAAAAACTGTTTTTT. Protein sequence: CASSLREGGEKLFF.

In this sample, this clonotype turned up many times. DNA for the CDR3: TGTGCCAGCAGCCATGGGACTCATTATGAGCAGTACTTC. Encoded protein: CASSHGTHYEQYF. The chain employs TRBV27 and TRBJ2-7; possibly TRBD2 for D (6 bases). Germline V lookup: CDR1 MNHEY, CDR2 SMNVEV (reference sequence). V was clipped by 6 bases and J by 7 bases, with 16 bases between them. The CDR3 spans 13 residues.

This rearrangement joins TRBV29-1 to TRBJ1-1; D ambiguous. The V and J ends lost 4 bases and 1 base respectively, with 19 bases between them. Germline V lookup: CDR1 SQVTM, CDR2 ANQGSEA. The CDR3 extends over 16 amino acids. The CDR3 nucleotides are TGCAGCGTTGGGCCTCCCGGGAACTATGGGAACACTGAAGCTTTCTTT. Protein product: CSVGPPGNYGNTEAFF.

This clonotype showed up many times. The chain recombines TRBV6-2 or TRBV6-3 with TRBJ2-1, with a weak D call TRBD2 (5 bases). Between the trimmed V and J ends, which lost 4 bases and 2 bases, there was a span of 12 bases. The CDR3 sequence is 15 residues long. The germline gives CDR1 MNHEY, CDR2 SVGEGT. This CDR3 reads CASSFNAGPYNEQFF. CDR3 DNA: TGTGCCAGCAGTTTTAACGCGGGTCCCTACAATGAGCAGTTCTTC.

This clonotype was counted between two and nine times. This clone may be a read error of a much larger clone one base away. The chain uses TRBV7-9 and TRBJ2-5, with D maybe TRBD1 (6 bases). V was pared by 4 bases and J by 11 bases, with 20 bases between. The CDR3 runs to 14 residues. Germline-derived CDR1 and CDR2 are SEHNR and FQNEAQ (reference sequence). In nucleotides, the CDR3 is TGTGCCAGCAGCTCGGGACAACCTAACAATGAGCAGTACTTC. Amino acids: CASSSGQPNNEQYF.

This clonotype was detected ten times or more. The gene calls are TRBV20-1 and TRBJ2-3; 11 bases map to TRBD1. The CDR3 has 13 amino acids. V shed 6 bases, J shed 6 bases, and the junction held 5 bases outside the gene matches. From germline, CDR1 is DFQATT and CDR2 SNEGSKA (reference sequence). CDR3 nucleotide sequence: TGCAGTGCACGGACAGGGGGCGCCGATACGCAGTATTTT. As protein: CSARTGGADTQYF.

Ten or more counts support this clonotype. The CDR3 protein is CASSLSTSGANVLTF. In DNA form, the CDR3 reads TGTGCCAGCAGTTTAAGCACGTCTGGGGCCAACGTCCTGACTTTC. The V gene is TRBV12-3 or TRBV12-4, the J gene TRBJ2-6; no reliable D call. This CDR3 spans 15 amino acids. Trimming took 2 bases from V and 1 from J, leaving 6 bases between them.

Notes on this clonotype: A much bigger clone sits one base away, suggesting this may be a read error. The chain couples TRBV29-1 to TRBJ2-7; D gene uncertain. The closer fit of TRBJ2-5 to the DNA end suggests the J call may be wrong. This CDR3 comprises 12 residues. Per germline, CDR1 SQVTM and CDR2 ANQGSEA. CDR3 residues: CSVELRTETQYF. In DNA form, the CDR3 reads TGCAGCGTTGAATTGAGAACAGAGACCCAGTACTTC.

This clonotype was seen many times. The rearrangement joins TRBV6-2 or TRBV6-3 to TRBJ2-7; weak D call: TRBD2 (6 bases). Deletions cut 7 bases from V and 6 bases from J, with 19 bases between. The CDR3 sequence is 14 residues long. The germline CDR1 and CDR2 sequences are MNHEY and SVGEGT. The CDR3 reads CASKRAYAGGEQYF. The CDR3 coding sequence is TGTGCCAGCAAAAGAGCTTACGCCGGGGGCGAGCAGTACTTC.

This clonotype has only a few counts. The chain uses TRBV7-2 and TRBJ1-2; D is unresolved. CDR1 is SGHTA and CDR2 is FQGNSA in the germline V gene. The CDR3 extends over 14 amino acids. V lost 1 base and J 4 bases, leaving 10 bases between the germline ends. The CDR3 DNA reads TGTGCCAGCAGCTTAGAAATAGGGTCCTATGGCTACACCTTC. Its protein is CASSLEIGSYGYTF.

This chain uses TRBV6-1 with TRBJ1-2, with D unresolved. Germline V gene lookup returns CDR1 MNHNS and CDR2 SASEGT. V dropped 8 bases and J dropped 8 bases, with 12 bases sitting between them. This CDR3 comprises 11 residues. DNA of the CDR3: TGTGCCAGCGACCGACCCCTAGGCTACACCTTC. It encodes CASDRPLGYTF.

The V call is TRBV7-2, the J call TRBJ2-7; no reliable D call. This CDR3 region has 13 residues. Deletions cut 0 bases from V and 4 bases from J, with 7 bases between. The germline V gene has CDR1 SGHTA and CDR2 FQGNSA. The DNA for the CDR3 is TGTGCCAGCAGCTTAGCAAACAAATACGAGCAGTACTTC. Its translation is CASSLANKYEQYF.

The chain employs TRBV24-1 and TRBJ2-6; the D is unclear. The CDR3 extends over 13 amino acids. Trimming cost V 4 bases and J 4 bases, with 4 bases left between them. CDR1 KGHDR and CDR2 SFDVKD come from the germline V gene. The CDR3 protein is CATSEPGANVLTF. CDR3 DNA sequence: TGTGCCACCAGTGAACCCGGGGCCAACGTCCTGACTTTC.

Concerning this clonotype itself: This may arise from a read error, as a much more abundant clone is one base away. The chain recombines TRBV20-1 with TRBJ2-5; D remains unclear. The J call may be faulty, since TRBJ2-4 better matches the DNA end. This CDR3 is 12 amino acids long. Germline V gene lookup returns CDR1 DFQATT and CDR2 SNEGSKA (reference sequence). CDR3 in DNA: TGCAGTGCTAGCACGGAGAAAAGCATTCAGTACTTC. Protein product: CSASTEKSIQYF.

The chain uses TRBV9 and TRBJ2-5, with TRBD1 identical over 8 bases. Per germline, CDR1 SGDLS and CDR2 YYNGEE. V lost 2 bases, J lost 6 bases, and 9 bases stayed unmatched. The CDR3 is 15 residues long. The CDR3 here is CASSVRPGGDQTQYF. In nucleotides, the CDR3 is TGTGCCAGCAGCGTCCGGCCAGGGGGCGATCAGACCCAGTACTTC.

The CDR3 DNA reads TGTGCCAGCAGCTTGCTGGGAGTGTACACAGATACGCAGTATTTT. This sequence encodes CASSLLGVYTDTQYF. This chain connects TRBV5-6 to TRBJ2-3; D perhaps matches TRBD2 (5 bases). The CDR3 extends over 15 amino acids. Germline-derived CDR1 and CDR2 are SGHDT and YYEEEE. Between the trimmed V and J ends, which lost 1 base and 2 bases, there was a span of 11 bases.

At least ten counts were recorded for this clonotype. The rearrangement uses TRBV12-3 or TRBV12-4 and TRBJ2-5; 9 positions agree with TRBD1. V gave up 5 bases and J gave up 1 base; unmatched junction bases: 11. This CDR3 region has 17 residues. Here the CDR3 reads CASSNSQGAKGQETQYF. CDR3 nucleotides: TGTGCCAGCAGTAACTCACAGGGGGCGAAGGGCCAAGAGACCCAGTACTTC.

Many counts were recorded for this clonotype. CDR3 sequence (DNA): TGCAGTGCTGATCAGGGGGGAGTGAGTGAGCAGTTCTTC. Translated: CSADQGGVSEQFF. The chain combines TRBV20-1 with TRBJ2-1, with D maybe TRBD1 (7 bases). There are 13 residues in the CDR3. Germline values: CDR1 DFQATT, CDR2 SNEGSKA (reference sequence). V lost 5 bases and J lost 9, with 17 bases in between.

This clonotype has only a few counts. A single base separates this from a much larger clone, so it may be a read error. This sequence joins TRBV7-2 and TRBJ1-2; unclear D gene. V was trimmed by 5 bases and J by 3 bases, leaving 13 bases between them. There are 14 residues in the CDR3. Germline V gives CDR1 SGHTA, CDR2 FQGNSA. For the CDR3, the DNA is TGTGCCAGCAGCACTTACTGGGCTGACTATGGCTACACCTTC. It codes for CASSTYWADYGYTF.